This T cell receptor beta chain was profiled in a study of cytomegalovirus exposure and HLA in healthy donors. The PCR was carried out with 60 Vbeta primers and 13 Jbeta primers. Here immunoSEQ multiplex PCR was the method, and the copy in TCRdb shows in-frame clones only, minus some. The data contain over 110,000 clones, more than 70% of them seen just once; the ten biggest clones take up roughly 1.2%. Germline CDR1 and CDR2: SGHRS and YFSETQ. The CDR3 is made up of 15 amino acids. V was clipped by 4 bases and J by 2 bases, with 13 bases between them. This clone occurred a few times. What it binds is not known. Findings and caveats of the study: In presence/absence analyses, roughly uniform sequencing depth across donors was assumed. Reports state that TCR beta sequences accurately predicted most subjects' HLA-A and HLA-B alleles. While the bulk of TCR sequences proved rare, some public TCRs turned up in many donors. Productive rates of about 90% or about 30% were seen for most TCR beta V segments in an earlier analysis.

The clonotype originates from a male donor in good health and CMV-seropositive. Sequences were obtained from PBMCs. J is TRBJ1-3 and V is TRBV5-1; a possible D gene is TRBD1 (5 bases). Written as DNA, the CDR3 is TGCGCCAGCAGCGCCCAGGGTGGCGCTGGAAACACCATATATTTT. Amino acids: CASSAQGGAGNTIYF.